This T cell receptor beta chain was observed in a study of T cells in Graves' hyperthyroidism and ophthalmopathy. This clonotype was detected only a few times. No antigen is known for it. CDR1 DFQATT and CDR2 SNEGSKA come from the germline V gene (reference sequence). The CDR3 is 14 amino acids. The V and J ends lost 4 bases and 3 bases, in that order; junction bases with no gene match: 5. TCR beta CDR3 region amplification was performed from RNA transcripts. The study used the HTBI primer set for a first-round RT-PCR of the TCR CDR3. TCRdb called the multiplex PCR reads again in MiXCR, with one record for every CDR3 protein. Of roughly 400,000 distinct CDR3 sequences in the sample, 20% to 30% were seen once. Study-level points and caveats: Ophthalmopathy was separated from stable hyperthyroidism by a 13 V-J model. Most thyroid clonotypes expanded above 0.001 were also detected in blood.

The sequence came from a man aged 45-65 years with Graves' hyperthyroidism. V usage is TRBV20-1 and J usage is TRBJ2-2; 7 nucleotides line up with TRBD2. Sequencing input: blood. CDR3 in amino acids: CSATSGGDTGELFF. The DNA of the CDR3 is TGCAGTGCTACTAGCGGTGGCGACACCGGGGAGCTGTTTTTT.